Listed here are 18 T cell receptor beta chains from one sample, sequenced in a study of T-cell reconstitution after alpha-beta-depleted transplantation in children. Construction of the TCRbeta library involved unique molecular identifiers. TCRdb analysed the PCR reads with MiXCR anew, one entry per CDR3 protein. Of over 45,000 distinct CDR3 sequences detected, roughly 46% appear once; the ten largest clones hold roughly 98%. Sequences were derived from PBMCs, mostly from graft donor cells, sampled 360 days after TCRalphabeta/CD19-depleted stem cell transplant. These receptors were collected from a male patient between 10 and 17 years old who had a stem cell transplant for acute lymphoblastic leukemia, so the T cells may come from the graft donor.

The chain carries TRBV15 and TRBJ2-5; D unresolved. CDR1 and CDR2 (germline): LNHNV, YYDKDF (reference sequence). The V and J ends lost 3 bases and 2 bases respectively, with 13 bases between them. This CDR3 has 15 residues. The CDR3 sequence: CATSRMYRVQETQYF. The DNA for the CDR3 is TGTGCCACCAGCAGGATGTATAGGGTTCAAGAGACCCAGTACTTC.

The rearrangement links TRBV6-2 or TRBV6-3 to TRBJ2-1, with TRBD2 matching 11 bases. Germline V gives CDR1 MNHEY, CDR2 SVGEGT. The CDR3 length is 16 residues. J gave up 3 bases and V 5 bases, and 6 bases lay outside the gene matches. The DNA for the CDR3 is TGTGCCAGCAGTACTAGCGGGAGTGTTATCTACAATGAGCAGTTCTTC. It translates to CASSTSGSVIYNEQFF.

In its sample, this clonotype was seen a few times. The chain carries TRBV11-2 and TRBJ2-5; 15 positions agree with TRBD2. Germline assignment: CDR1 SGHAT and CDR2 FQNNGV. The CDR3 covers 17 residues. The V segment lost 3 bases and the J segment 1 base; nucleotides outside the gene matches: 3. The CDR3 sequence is CASSLGLAGGPQETQYF. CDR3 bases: TGTGCCAGCAGCTTGGGACTAGCGGGGGGCCCCCAAGAGACCCAGTACTTC.

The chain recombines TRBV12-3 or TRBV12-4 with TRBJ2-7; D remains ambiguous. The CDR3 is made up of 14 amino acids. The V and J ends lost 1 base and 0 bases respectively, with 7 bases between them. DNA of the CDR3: TGTGCCAGCAGTTTAGGCGGTCACTCCTACGAGCAGTACTTC. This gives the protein CASSLGGHSYEQYF.

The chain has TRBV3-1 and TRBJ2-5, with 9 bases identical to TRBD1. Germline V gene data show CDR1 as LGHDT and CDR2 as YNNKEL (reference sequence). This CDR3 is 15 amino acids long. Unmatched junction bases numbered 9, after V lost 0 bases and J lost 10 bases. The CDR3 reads CASSQEGTGQGDQYF. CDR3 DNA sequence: TGTGCCAGCAGCCAAGAGGGGACGGGACAGGGAGACCAGTACTTC.

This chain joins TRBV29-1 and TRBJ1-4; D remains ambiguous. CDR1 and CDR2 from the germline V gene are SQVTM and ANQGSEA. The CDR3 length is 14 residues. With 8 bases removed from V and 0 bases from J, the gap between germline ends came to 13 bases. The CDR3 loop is CSSGSPSTNEKLFF. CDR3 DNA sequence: TGCAGCTCTGGCTCACCTTCAACTAATGAAAAACTGTTTTTT. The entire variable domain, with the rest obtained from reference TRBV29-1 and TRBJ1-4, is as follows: SAVISQKPSRDICQRGTSLTIQCQVDSQVTMMFWYRQQPGQSLTLIATANQGSEATYESGFVIDKFPISRPNLTFSTLTVSNMSPEDSSIYLCSSGSPSTNEKLFFGSGTQLSVL.

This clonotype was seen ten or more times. The CDR3 protein is CASSTPSTDTQYF. The DNA for the CDR3 is TGCGCCAGCAGCACCCCTAGCACAGATACGCAGTATTTT. The rearrangement joins TRBV5-1 to TRBJ2-3; unclear D gene. Germline V lookup: CDR1 SGHRS, CDR2 YFSETQ. The CDR3 totals 13 residues. Deletions cut 4 bases from V and 0 bases from J, with 6 bases between.

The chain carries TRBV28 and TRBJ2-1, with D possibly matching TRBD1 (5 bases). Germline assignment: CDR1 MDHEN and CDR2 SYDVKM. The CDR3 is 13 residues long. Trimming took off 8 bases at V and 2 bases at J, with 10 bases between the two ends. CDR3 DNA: TGTGCCAGCGGAGTCAGGGCCTACAATGAGCAGTTCTTC. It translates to CASGVRAYNEQFF.

CDR3 coding DNA: TGTGCCACCAGCAGAGTCGTTACCCCAAAGGTGGCCAAAAACATTCAGTACTTC. Protein: CATSRVVTPKVAKNIQYF. J is TRBJ2-4 and V is TRBV15, with D hard to call. Trimming pared 1 base from V and 1 base from J, leaving 17 bases between. The CDR3 has 18 amino acids. Germline V gene lookup returns CDR1 LNHNV and CDR2 YYDKDF (reference sequence).

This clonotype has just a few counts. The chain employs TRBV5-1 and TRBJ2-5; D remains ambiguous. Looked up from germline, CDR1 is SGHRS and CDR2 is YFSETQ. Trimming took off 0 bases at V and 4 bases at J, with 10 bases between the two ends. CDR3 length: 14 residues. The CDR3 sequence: CASSLAVVGETQYF. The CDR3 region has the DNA TGCGCCAGCAGCTTGGCTGTAGTGGGAGAGACCCAGTACTTC.

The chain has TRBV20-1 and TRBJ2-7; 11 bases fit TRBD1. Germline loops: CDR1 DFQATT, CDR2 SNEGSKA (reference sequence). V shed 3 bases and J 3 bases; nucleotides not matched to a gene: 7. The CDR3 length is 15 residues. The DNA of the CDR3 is TGCAGTGCTAGTAAAGGGGGGACAGGGGGCTACGAGCAGTACTTC. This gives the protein CSASKGGTGGYEQYF.

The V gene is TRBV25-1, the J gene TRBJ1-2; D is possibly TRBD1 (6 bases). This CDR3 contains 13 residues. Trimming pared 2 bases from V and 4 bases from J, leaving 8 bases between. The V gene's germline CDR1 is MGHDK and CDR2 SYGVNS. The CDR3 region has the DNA TGTGCCAGCAGTGAAGGGACACGCTATGGCTACACCTTC. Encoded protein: CASSEGTRYGYTF.

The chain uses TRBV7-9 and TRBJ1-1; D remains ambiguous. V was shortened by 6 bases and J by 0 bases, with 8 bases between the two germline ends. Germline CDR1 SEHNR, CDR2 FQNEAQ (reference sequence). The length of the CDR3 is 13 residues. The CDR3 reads CASSLTMNTEAFF. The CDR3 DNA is TGTGCCAGCAGTTTAACCATGAACACTGAAGCTTTCTTT.

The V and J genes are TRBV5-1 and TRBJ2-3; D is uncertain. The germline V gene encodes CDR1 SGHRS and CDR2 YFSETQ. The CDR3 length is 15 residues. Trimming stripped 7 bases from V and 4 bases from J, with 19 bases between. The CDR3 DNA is TGCGCCAGCGCTTCCTATTTCGGCACAGCAGATACGCAGTATTTT. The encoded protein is CASASYFGTADTQYF.

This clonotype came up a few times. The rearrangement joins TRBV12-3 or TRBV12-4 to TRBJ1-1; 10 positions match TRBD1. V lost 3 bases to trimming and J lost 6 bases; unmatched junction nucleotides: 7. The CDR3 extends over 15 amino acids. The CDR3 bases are TGTGCCAGCAGTTTCCGGACAGGGGGGTATCCTGAAGCTTTCTTT. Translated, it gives CASSFRTGGYPEAFF.

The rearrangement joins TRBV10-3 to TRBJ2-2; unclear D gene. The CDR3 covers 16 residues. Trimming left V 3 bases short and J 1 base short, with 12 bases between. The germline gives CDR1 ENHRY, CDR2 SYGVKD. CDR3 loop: CAISDRRSLNTGELFF. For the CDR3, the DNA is TGTGCCATCAGTGACCGCAGGTCCCTGAACACCGGGGAGCTGTTTTTT.

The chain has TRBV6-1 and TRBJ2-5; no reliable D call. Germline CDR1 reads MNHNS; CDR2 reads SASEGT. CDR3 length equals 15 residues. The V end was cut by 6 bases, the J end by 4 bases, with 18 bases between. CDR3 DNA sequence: TGTGCCAGCAGGCCTATTGTAAAGGGCGGAGAGACCCAGTACTTC. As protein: CASRPIVKGGETQYF.

The CDR3 sequence: CASSLTRTGTYGYTF. The CDR3 DNA reads TGTGCCAGCAGCTTAACAAGGACAGGGACCTATGGCTACACCTTC. The J gene is TRBJ1-2, the V gene TRBV7-2; TRBD1 agrees at 8 bases. This CDR3 is built from 15 residues. Trimming took 2 bases from V and 4 from J; bases not matched to a gene: 6. Germline values: CDR1 SGHTA, CDR2 FQGNSA.